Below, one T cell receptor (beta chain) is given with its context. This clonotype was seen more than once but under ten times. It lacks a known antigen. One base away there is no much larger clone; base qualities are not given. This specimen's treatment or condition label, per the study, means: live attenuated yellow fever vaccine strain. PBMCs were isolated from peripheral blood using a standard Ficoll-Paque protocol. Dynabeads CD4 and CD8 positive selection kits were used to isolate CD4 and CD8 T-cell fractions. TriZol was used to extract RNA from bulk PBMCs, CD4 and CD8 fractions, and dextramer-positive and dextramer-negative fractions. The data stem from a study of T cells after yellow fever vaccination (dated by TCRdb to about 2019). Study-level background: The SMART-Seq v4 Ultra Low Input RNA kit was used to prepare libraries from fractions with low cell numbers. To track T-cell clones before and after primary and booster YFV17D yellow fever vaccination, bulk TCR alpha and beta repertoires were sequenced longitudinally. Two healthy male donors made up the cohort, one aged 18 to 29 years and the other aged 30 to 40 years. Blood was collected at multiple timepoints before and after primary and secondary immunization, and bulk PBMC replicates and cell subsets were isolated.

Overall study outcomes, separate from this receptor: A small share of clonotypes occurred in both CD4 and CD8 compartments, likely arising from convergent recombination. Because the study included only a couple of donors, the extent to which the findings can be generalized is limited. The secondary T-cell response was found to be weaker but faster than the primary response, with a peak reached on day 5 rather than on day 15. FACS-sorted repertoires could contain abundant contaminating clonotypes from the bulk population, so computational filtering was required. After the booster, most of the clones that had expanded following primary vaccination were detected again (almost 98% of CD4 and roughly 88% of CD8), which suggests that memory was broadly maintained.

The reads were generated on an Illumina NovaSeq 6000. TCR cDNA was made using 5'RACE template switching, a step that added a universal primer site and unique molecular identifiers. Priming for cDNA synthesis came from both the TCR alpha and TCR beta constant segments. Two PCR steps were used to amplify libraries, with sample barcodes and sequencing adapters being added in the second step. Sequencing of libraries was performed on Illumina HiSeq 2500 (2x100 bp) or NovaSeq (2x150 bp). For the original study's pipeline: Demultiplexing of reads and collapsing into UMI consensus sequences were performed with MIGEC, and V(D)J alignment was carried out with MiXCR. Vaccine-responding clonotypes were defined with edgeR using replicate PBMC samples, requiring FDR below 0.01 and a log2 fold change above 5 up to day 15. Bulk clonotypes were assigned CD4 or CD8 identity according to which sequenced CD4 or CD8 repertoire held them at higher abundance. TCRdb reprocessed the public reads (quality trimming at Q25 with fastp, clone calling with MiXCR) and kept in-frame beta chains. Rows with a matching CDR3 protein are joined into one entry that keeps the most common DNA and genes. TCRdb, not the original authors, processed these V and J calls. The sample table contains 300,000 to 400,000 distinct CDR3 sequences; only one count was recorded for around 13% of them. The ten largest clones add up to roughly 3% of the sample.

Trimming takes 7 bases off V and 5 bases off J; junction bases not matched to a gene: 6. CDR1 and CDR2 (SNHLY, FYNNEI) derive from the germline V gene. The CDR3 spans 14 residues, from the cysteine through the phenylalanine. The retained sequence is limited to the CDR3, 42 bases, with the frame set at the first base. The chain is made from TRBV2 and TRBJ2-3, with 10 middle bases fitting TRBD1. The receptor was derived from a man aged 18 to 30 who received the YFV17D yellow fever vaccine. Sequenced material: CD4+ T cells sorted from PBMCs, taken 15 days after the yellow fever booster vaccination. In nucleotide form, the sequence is TGTGCCAGCAAACCGGGACAGGGGTTAGATACGCAGTATTTT. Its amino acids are CASKPGQGLDTQYF.